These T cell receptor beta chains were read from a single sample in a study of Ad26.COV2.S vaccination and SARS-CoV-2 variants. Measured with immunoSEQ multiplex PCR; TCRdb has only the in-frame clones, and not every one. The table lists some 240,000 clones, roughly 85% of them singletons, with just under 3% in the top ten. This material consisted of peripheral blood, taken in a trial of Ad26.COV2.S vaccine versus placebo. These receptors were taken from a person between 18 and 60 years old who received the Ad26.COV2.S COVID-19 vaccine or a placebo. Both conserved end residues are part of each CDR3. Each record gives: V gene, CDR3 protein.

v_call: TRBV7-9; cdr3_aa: CASSLAGQGLYEQYF
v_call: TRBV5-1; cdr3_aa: CASSRGENTDTQYF
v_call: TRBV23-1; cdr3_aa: CARRPRRDYNEQFF
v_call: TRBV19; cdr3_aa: CASRRGETEAFF
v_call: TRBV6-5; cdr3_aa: CASRGQGFGNTIYF
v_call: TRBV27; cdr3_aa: CASSPPTSGSRDTQYF
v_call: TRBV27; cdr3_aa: CASRPRQGASRELFF
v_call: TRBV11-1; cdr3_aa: CASNRGPGQPQHF
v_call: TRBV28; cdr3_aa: CASSDNRLTQETQYF
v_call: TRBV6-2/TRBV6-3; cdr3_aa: CASSIPWDLSAGELFF
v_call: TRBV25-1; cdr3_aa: CASRGQYTEAFF
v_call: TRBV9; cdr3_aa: CASSVGGEDTQYF